This TCR beta chain was sequenced in a study of Tregs in tolerant kidney transplant recipients. Whole-study results and caveats: Few patients were studied, so findings need validation in larger groups.

Clones were read by immunoSEQ multiplex PCR, and TCRdb kept only the in-frame ones, dropping some. Its listing shows under 55,000 clones. V was clipped by 8 bases and J by 6 bases; unmatched bases: 6. Germline assignment: CDR1 GTSNPN and CDR2 SVGIG (reference sequence). This CDR3 comprises 11 residues. A remark on this clone: Antigen unknown. The read falls 3 residues short of the CDR3 end, and the missing part is taken from the germline J gene.

Specimen: CD4+ T cells from blood, collected before the transplant. The chain links TRBV30 to TRBJ2-5; the match to TRBD1 covers 7 bases. This TCR was recovered from a human donor who received a combined kidney and bone marrow transplant. CDR3 bases read: TGTGCCGAAGGGACAGAGAAGACC. The encoded protein is CAEGTEKT. The whole CDR3 region reads CAEGTEKTQYF.